This is a list of T cell receptor beta chains from one sample in a study of OX40 agonist ivuxolimab in advanced cancers. TCRdb's copy holds only in-frame clones and misses some; the assay was immunoSEQ multiplex PCR. There are 70,000 to 85,000 clones in the sample; 84% occur only once, and 2% to 2.5% lies in the top ten. The source material was CD4+ or CD8+ T cells sorted from blood, sampled in a trial of the OX40 agonist ivuxolimab. These receptors originate from an adult with an advanced solid tumor such as melanoma, head and neck, liver or kidney cancer. The CDR3 runs from the conserved cysteine through the conserved F or W. A D gene is named only where the DNA matches it firmly. Clone size, where shown, is once, few, many, or a class for clones that have expanded.

V gene	D gene	clone size	J gene	CDR3 protein	CDR3 DNA
TRBV7-2	.	.	TRBJ2-3	CASSSPGEITDTQYF	TGTGCCAGCAGCTCCCCGGGAGAAATCACAGATACGCAGTATTTT
TRBV7-3	.	.	TRBJ2-5	CASSLVGGETQYF	TGTGCCAGCAGCTTAGTGGGGGGAGAGACCCAGTACTTC
TRBV7-9	.	.	TRBJ2-6	CATLTGLSFTGANVLTF	TGTGCCACCCTAACCGGATTATCCTTCACTGGGGCCAACGTCCTGACTTTC
TRBV30	TRBD1	.	TRBJ1-2	CAWSVTGAEGYTF	TGTGCCTGGAGCGTGACAGGGGCTGAGGGCTACACCTTC
TRBV2	TRBD1	.	TRBJ1-1	CASSTGGRGTEAFF	TGTGCCAGCAGTACAGGGGGACGGGGAACTGAAGCTTTCTTT
TRBV4-2	.	once	TRBJ2-4	CASSQTYENIQYF	TGTGCCAGCAGCCAAACCTATGAAAACATTCAGTACTTC
TRBV5-4	TRBD2	once	TRBJ2-3	CASRAGLGARGRSDTQYF	TGTGCCAGCAGAGCGGGACTAGGGGCGCGCGGGAGGTCAGATACGCAGTATTTT
TRBV5-6	.	.	TRBJ2-3	CASSFASSIQGYF	TGTGCCAGCAGCTTCGCTAGTTCTATACAGGGGTATTTT
TRBV4-2	.	.	TRBJ1-6	CASSQESGAGNSPLHF	TGTGCCAGCAGCCAAGAATCAGGGGCGGGCAATTCACCCCTCCACTTT
TRBV30	.	few	TRBJ2-5	CAWNPGSSETQYF	TGTGCCTGGAACCCAGGTTCTTCAGAGACCCAGTACTTC
TRBV19	TRBD2	once	TRBJ2-1	CASRRAGAYNEQFF	TGTGCCAGTAGACGAGCGGGAGCCTACAATGAGCAGTTCTTC
TRBV21-1	.	.	TRBJ2-7	CASRDRAYEQYF	TGTGCCAGCAGGGACAGGGCCTACGAGCAGTACTTC
TRBV10-1	TRBD1	.	TRBJ2-7	CASSEARGPRYEQYF	TGCGCCAGCAGTGAGGCCAGGGGGCCCCGCTACGAGCAGTACTTC
TRBV9	.	.	TRBJ2-5	CASTPSSGPETQYF	TGTGCCAGCACCCCCTCCTCTGGTCCAGAGACCCAGTACTTC
TRBV19	.	.	TRBJ1-5	CASSMLGDQPQHF	TGTGCCAGTAGTATGTTGGGGGATCAGCCCCAGCATTTT
TRBV27	.	once	TRBJ2-3	CATALQSSTDTQYF	TGTGCCACCGCGTTACAGAGCAGCACAGATACGCAGTATTTT
TRBV6-1	.	few	TRBJ1-1	CASRSRVRNTEAFF	TGTGCCAGCAGGTCCAGGGTACGGAACACTGAAGCTTTCTTT
TRBV9	.	.	TRBJ1-2	CASSVGGGNYGYTF	TGTGCCAGCAGCGTAGGCGGCGGAAACTATGGCTACACCTTC
TRBV28	.	.	TRBJ2-7	CASSLGYEQYF	TGTGCCAGCAGTTTAGGCTACGAGCAGTACTTC
TRBV7-3	.	.	TRBJ1-2	CASTIQAYDRVYGYTF	TGTGCCAGCACCATCCAAGCGTACGATCGGGTCTATGGCTACACCTTC
TRBV28	.	.	TRBJ1-1	CASSKAGMNTEAFF	TGTGCCAGCAGTAAGGCCGGGATGAACACTGAAGCTTTCTTT
TRBV5-6	TRBD1	.	TRBJ2-3	CASSLRTGGTATQYF	TGTGCCAGCAGCTTGAGGACAGGGGGGACGGCAACGCAGTATTTT
TRBV7-6	.	.	TRBJ2-4	CASSPGVGAKNIQYF	TGTGCCAGCAGCCCAGGGGTTGGGGCCAAAAACATTCAGTACTTC
TRBV5-1	.	.	TRBJ1-1	CASRPGRNTEAFF	TGCGCCAGCAGACCAGGGCGAAACACTGAAGCTTTCTTT
TRBV4-3	.	.	TRBJ2-5	CASSQDGGGWEQYF	TGCGCCAGCAGCCAAGATGGCGGGGGCTGGGAGCAGTACTTC
TRBV19	.	.	TRBJ1-1	CASSTRERNTEAFF	TGTGCCAGTAGTACCCGGGAAAGGAACACTGAAGCTTTCTTT
TRBV5-4	.	.	TRBJ1-1	CASSLAGMIIEAEAFF	TGTGCCAGCAGCTTGGCCGGCATGATCATAGAAGCTGAAGCTTTCTTT
TRBV11-2	TRBD1	.	TRBJ1-1	CASSLERLKGDRGMNTEAFF	TGTGCCAGCAGCTTAGAGAGGCTTAAGGGGGACAGGGGCATGAACACTGAAGCTTTCTTT
TRBV7-2	TRBD2	few	TRBJ2-1	CASSPRTSGTYNEQFF	TGTGCCAGCAGCCCGAGGACTAGCGGGACCTACAATGAGCAGTTCTTC
TRBV7-9	TRBD2	.	TRBJ2-2	CAQGTSGGQHRELFF	TGTGCCCAGGGGACTAGCGGGGGGCAGCACCGGGAGCTGTTTTTT
TRBV5-1	.	.	TRBJ2-7	CASSDQGQETRYEQYF	TGCGCCAGCAGCGACCAGGGCCAGGAGACACGCTACGAGCAGTACTTC
TRBV29-1	TRBD2	.	TRBJ2-1	CSGTQTSGPEQFF	TGCAGCGGTACTCAAACTAGCGGCCCCGAGCAGTTCTTC
TRBV4-2	TRBD1	.	TRBJ1-2	CASSQGQGAHYGYTF	TGTGCCAGCAGCCAAGGACAGGGGGCACACTATGGCTACACCTTC
TRBV4-2	TRBD1	few	TRBJ2-3	CASSQDGTGGRNTDTQYF	TGTGCCAGCAGCCAAGATGGGACAGGGGGGAGAAACACAGATACGCAGTATTTT
TRBV6-6	.	.	TRBJ2-1	CASSPKDEQFF	TGTGCCAGCAGTCCTAAGGATGAGCAGTTCTTC
TRBV15	.	.	TRBJ1-2	CATRIGQTYGYTF	TGTGCCACGCGGATCGGACAGACCTATGGCTACACCTTC
TRBV2	TRBD2	.	TRBJ2-3	CASSYRWREAYTDTQYF	TGTGCCAGCAGTTATAGGTGGCGGGAGGCCTACACAGATACGCAGTATTTT
TRBV19	.	.	TRBJ2-3	CASSIADWSTDTQYF	TGTGCCAGTAGTATTGCAGACTGGAGCACAGATACGCAGTATTTT
TRBV7-3	TRBD1	few	TRBJ2-2	CASSPNRGLSTGELFF	TGTGCCAGCAGCCCTAACAGGGGGCTTAGCACCGGGGAGCTGTTTTTT
TRBV7-2	TRBD2	.	TRBJ2-7	CASSLVSGRWSEQYF	TGTGCCAGCAGCTTAGTTAGCGGGAGGTGGAGCGAGCAGTACTTC
TRBV4-3	.	.	TRBJ1-5	CASSQVARNQPQHF	TGCGCCAGCAGCCAAGTCGCTCGCAATCAGCCCCAGCATTTT
TRBV7-9	.	.	TRBJ1-4	CASSPGLTNEKLFF	TGTGCCAGCAGCCCAGGGTTAACTAATGAAAAACTGTTTTTT
TRBV2	.	.	TRBJ2-4	CASRQDSAKNIQYF	TGTGCCAGCAGGCAGGACAGTGCCAAAAACATTCAGTACTTC
TRBV2	.	.	TRBJ2-2	CASSGQGSGTGELFF	TGTGCCAGCAGTGGCCAGGGGTCGGGGACCGGGGAGCTGTTTTTT
TRBV28	.	.	TRBJ2-3	CAGQSEGSRDTQYF	TGTGCCGGACAGTCAGAAGGATCCCGCGATACGCAGTATTTT
TRBV6-5	TRBD1	.	TRBJ1-2	CASSPRQGGGYTF	TGTGCCAGCAGCCCTCGACAGGGTGGTGGCTACACCTTC
TRBV30	TRBD2	.	TRBJ2-3	CAWGLVVRDTQYF	TGTGCCTGGGGACTAGTGGTCAGAGATACGCAGTATTTT
TRBV28	.	.	TRBJ2-7	CASSLSGSSYEQYF	TGTGCCAGCAGTTTATCGGGCAGCTCCTACGAGCAGTACTTC
TRBV9	TRBD1	.	TRBJ2-5	CASSHPRGQAFQETQYF	TGTGCCAGCAGTCATCCCCGCGGACAGGCGTTCCAAGAGACCCAGTACTTC
TRBV6-5	TRBD1	.	TRBJ2-3	CAGGRGPDTQYF	TGTGCCGGGGGAAGGGGGCCAGATACGCAGTATTTT
TRBV30	TRBD1	.	TRBJ1-2	CAWSGTPGQLRGYTF	TGTGCCTGGAGTGGAACCCCGGGACAGCTACGTGGCTACACCTTC